These T cell receptor beta chains were read from a single sample in a study of blood T cell repertoires in COVID-19. Sequencing used immunoSEQ multiplex PCR; TCRdb keeps in-frame clones, though not all of them. The sample includes approximately 410,000 clones, approximately 90% of them seen just once. What was sequenced was peripheral blood. The source is a woman aged 25 to 45 with active or convalescent COVID-19. The CDR3 runs from the conserved cysteine through the conserved F or W. D genes are given only for firm matches. Size is stated for part of the rows, as once, few or many counts, or as a class when the clone is expanded.

j_call v_call clone_size d_call cdr3_nt cdr3_aa
TRBJ1-5 TRBV27 - - TGTGCCAGCAGTTCCCTACAGGGGCCCCAGCATTTT CASSSLQGPQHF
TRBJ2-7 TRBV6-1 - TRBD1 TGTGCCAGCCGTGAAGGACAGGACGAGCAGTACTTC CASREGQDEQYF
TRBJ1-1 TRBV6-5 - - TGTGCCAGCAGTTCCGCGGGACGGGTGTTTGGGGCTTTCTTT CASSSAGRVFGAFF
TRBJ1-2 TRBV5-6 - TRBD1 TGTGCCAGCAGCTCTCAGGGACAGGGATGGGGCTACACCTTC CASSSQGQGWGYTF
TRBJ1-1 TRBV11-2 - - TGTGCCAGCAGCTTAGACAGGGTCCGCCCTGAAGCTTTCTTT CASSLDRVRPEAFF
TRBJ2-1 TRBV7-8 - TRBD2 TGTGCCAGCAGCTCAAGCGGGGGAGGGTTCTATGAGCAGTTCTTC CASSSSGGGFYEQFF
TRBJ1-5 TRBV30 - TRBD1 TGTGCCTGGAGTAAACCGACAGGGGCCAATCAGCCCCAGCATTTT CAWSKPTGANQPQHF
TRBJ2-5 TRBV6-5 - - TGTGCCAGCAGTTCCCTAGCTCCAGAGACCCAGTACTTC CASSSLAPETQYF
TRBJ2-7 TRBV7-9 few - TGTGCCAGCAGCTCGCCACAGGAAACTTCCTACGAGCAGTACTTC CASSSPQETSYEQYF
TRBJ1-4 TRBV30 - - TGTGCCGGACAGACACTCTCTAATGAAAAACTGTTTTTT CAGQTLSNEKLFF
TRBJ1-1 TRBV7-9 - - TGTGCCAGCAGGCTGACAGGGAACACTGAAGCTTTCTTT CASRLTGNTEAFF
TRBJ1-4 TRBV28 - - TGTGCCAGCAGTTTGTCCGGTTTATCAGGGACAACTAATGAAAAACTGTTTTTT CASSLSGLSGTTNEKLFF
TRBJ1-1 TRBV19 - - TGTGCCAGTAGTTTACGGGACTTCTTGAACACTGAAGCTTTCTTT CASSLRDFLNTEAFF
TRBJ2-1 TRBV5-1 - TRBD2 TGCGCCAGCAGCTTGGCCCGACTAGCGGACCGCTACAATGAGCAGTTCTTC CASSLARLADRYNEQFF
TRBJ1-2 TRBV10-2 - - TGCGCCAGCAGTGAGATGGGCGGCTACACCTTC CASSEMGGYTF
TRBJ2-7 TRBV2 few TRBD2 TGTGCCAGCAGTCCTACTAGCGGGGGAGATCTCGGGCAGTACTTC CASSPTSGGDLGQYF
TRBJ2-1 TRBV6-1 once - TGTGCCAGCAGTGATAAGGGAGCCACCTGGGTTAAGTTCTTC CASSDKGATWVKFF
TRBJ2-2 TRBV14 - - TGTGCCAGCAGTCCCGGGATCAACACCGGGGAGCTGTTTTTT CASSPGINTGELFF
TRBJ2-1 TRBV4-1 - TRBD2 TGCGCCAGCAGCCAAGATGAGACTAGCGGGATCCATGAGCAGTTCTTC CASSQDETSGIHEQFF
TRBJ1-6 TRBV2 - - TGTGCCAGCAGTCCATCAACCAAGATGGCTAATTCACCCCTCCACTTT CASSPSTKMANSPLHF
TRBJ2-7 TRBV13 - - TGTGCCAGCAGCTCGACTGGTATTGGTTTTACCTACGAGCAGTACTTC CASSSTGIGFTYEQYF
TRBJ2-5 TRBV14 - - TGTGCCAGCAGCCAAGAGAAGTCGGGGAAGGAGACCCAGTACTTC CASSQEKSGKETQYF
TRBJ2-4 TRBV6-1 - - TGTGCCAGCAGTGAAAGGCAGGGAAGTAGCTTGGGGCCTGGCAAAAACATTCAGTACTTC CASSERQGSSLGPGKNIQYF
TRBJ1-6 TRBV6-2/TRBV6-3 - - TGTGCCAGCAGTTCGCGGGGCGTTAATTCACCCCTCCACTTT CASSSRGVNSPLHF
TRBJ2-5 TRBV4-1 - - TGCGCCAGCAGCCCTGCGGGACAGTCAGAGACCCAGTACTTC CASSPAGQSETQYF
TRBJ2-2 TRBV10-1 - - TGCGCCAGCAGTGACGAAGGGGACACCGGGGAGCTGTTTTTT CASSDEGDTGELFF
TRBJ1-2 TRBV5-1 - TRBD1 TGCGCCAGCGGGTTAGAGACAGGGAGTTTTGGCTACACCTTC CASGLETGSFGYTF
TRBJ2-7 TRBV5-1 - TRBD2 TGCGCCAGCACCCCTGCGGGGGGCGAGCAGTACTTC CASTPAGGEQYF
TRBJ1-6 TRBV5-1 - TRBD1 TGCGCCAGCAGCCCCCTGACAGGGGGCGATTCACCCCTCCACTTT CASSPLTGGDSPLHF
TRBJ2-3 TRBV7-9 - TRBD2 TGTGCCAGCAGCTCGGGACTAGACACTTTCACAGATACGCAGTATTTT CASSSGLDTFTDTQYF
TRBJ1-1 TRBV14 - - TGTGCCAGCAGCCAAAATTTGGGGCCCACTGAAGCTTTCTTT CASSQNLGPTEAFF
TRBJ2-3 TRBV11-2 - - TGTGCCAGCAGCTCTATCCGCGGTCAGGTCGACTACACACATACGCAGTATTTT CASSSIRGQVDYTHTQYF
TRBJ1-1 TRBV10-1 once - TGCGCCAGCAGTGACACAGGGAAGAACACTGAAGCTTTCTTT CASSDTGKNTEAFF
TRBJ2-2 TRBV5-4 - - TGTGCCAGCAGCTGGGACATAGCGAACACCGGGGAGCTGTTTTTT CASSWDIANTGELFF
TRBJ2-2 TRBV6-4 - TRBD1 TGTGCCAGCAGACGGGACAGCTACACCGGGGAGCTGTTTTTT CASRRDSYTGELFF
TRBJ1-2 TRBV5-6 - TRBD1 TGTGCCAGCAGCTCGGGACAGGGGGCGTACTATGGCTACACCTTC CASSSGQGAYYGYTF
TRBJ1-1 TRBV6-5 many - TGTGCCAGCAGAGCGACAGGGAACACTGAAGCTTTCTTT CASRATGNTEAFF
TRBJ1-2 TRBV6-5 - - TGTGCCAGCAGGGCAGATACAGCTAACTATGGCTACACCTTC CASRADTANYGYTF
TRBJ2-7 TRBV7-2 - - TGTGCCAGCAGCTCCCTCGGGAGCGGCTACGAGCAGTACTTC CASSSLGSGYEQYF